This T cell receptor (beta chain) was observed in a study of T cells after yellow fever vaccination. The CDR3 sequence is 12 residues long. Trimming pared 8 bases from V and 3 bases from J, leaving 11 bases between. CDR1 is LNHNV and CDR2 is YYDKDF in the germline V gene (reference sequence). TCRdb fed the 5' RACE reads into MiXCR, producing one record per CDR3 protein. The repertoire holds 610,000 or so distinct CDR3 sequences, with 9% to 15% as singletons. This clonotype has a count of ten or more. This TCR was sampled from a man younger than 40 who received the YFV17D yellow fever vaccine. The sequencing used PBMCs, collected on the day of the yellow fever booster vaccination. This sequence joins TRBV15 and TRBJ2-7; no definite D call. CDR3 sequence: CATRSPGYEQYF. CDR3 DNA: TGTGCCACCCGTTCCCCCGGCTACGAGCAGTACTTC. Based on the CDR3 plus reference TRBV15 and TRBJ2-7, the full variable domain is DAMVIQNPRYQVTQFGKPVTLSCSQTLNHNVMYWYQQKSSQAPKLLFHYYDKDFNNEADTPDNFQSRRPNTSFCFLDIRSPGLGDTAMYLCATRSPGYEQYFGPGTRLTVT.